This entry is about one TCR beta chain. The antigen it recognizes is unknown. Per-base quality was not reported, and no clone a single base away is much larger than it. The library was built by means of the immunoSEQ multiplex PCR assay. Primary melanoma tumor tissue underwent high-throughput sequencing of the T-cell receptor beta chain. The source study handled its data this way. The repertoire analyses covered TCRB CDR3 sharing between samples and the distribution of insertions and deletions. The predictive value of the T-cell fraction was ranked against histopathological variables by a gradient-boosted model. The source is immuneACCESS, and TCRdb retained only in-frame sequences with V and J called. Part of the clones is not carried over; for the studies checked, unresolved V genes explain less than half of this, and the remainder is unexplained. V and J calls and clone size are those listed in that table; D and trimming were worked out from the DNA. The sample yields over a thousand clones; roughly nine tenths were counted once. Around 13% of the sample rests with the top ten.

The data originate from a study of primary melanoma T cells and metastatic recurrence (dated by TCRdb to 2020 to 2022). Study-level background: The cohort consisted of approximately 210 primary melanomas of stage T2 to T4, each more than 1 mm thick. The study examined whether T-cell fraction and T-cell repertoire clonality in primary melanoma tumors predicted patient outcome. Histopathological grading of tumor-infiltrating lymphocytes was compared with the T-cell fraction derived from sequencing. The T-cell fraction measured by TCR beta sequencing was weighed against progression-free survival, the clinical outcome chosen for the comparison. Here is what the overall study found, with its caveats: A T-cell fraction greater than 20% appeared to be protective whatever the ulceration status, mitotic rate or nodal disease. Progression-free survival prediction was reportedly improved more by adding T-cell fraction to tumor thickness than by adding any other histopathological variable. Progression-free survival was reportedly predicted by the tumor T-cell fraction independently of age, mitotic rate, ulceration and thickness. An effective T-cell-mediated antitumor response in primary melanoma was presented by the authors only as a suggestion rather than as a demonstrated mechanism.

Trimmed from V: 8 bases; trimmed from J: 0 bases; junction bases lacking a gene match: 13. From its cysteine to its phenylalanine, the CDR3 spans 16 amino acids. CDR3 DNA only is kept here, 48 bases in frame from base 1. CDR1 LGHNT and CDR2 FRNRAP are derived from the germline V gene. The patients had surgically resected primary melanoma that was considered potentially curable but at risk of metastatic recurrence. The clonotype comes from a human donor with melanoma. The V and J segments used are TRBV12-5 and TRBJ2-7, and TRBD2 aligns with 7 junction nucleotides. The sample consisted of melanoma tumor tissue. CDR3 reads: CASSPEMGGSSYEQYF. The nucleotide sequence reads as follows: TGTGCTAGTTCCCCGGAGATGGGGGGGAGCTCCTACGAGCAGTACTTC.